One sample yielded the 27 T cell receptor beta chains listed below, sequenced in a study of human T cells and chemical hapten exposure. Time point reported: pre-sensitization, week 0. Regarding treatment: therapeutic diphenylcyclopropenone sensitization with weekly scalp DPC. TCRdb re-called the RACE reads through MiXCR, storing one row per CDR3 protein. The sample contains 150,000 to 200,000 distinct CDR3 sequences, almost 30% of which appear only once. The specimen comprised whole blood, sampled in connection with sensitization to the hapten diphenylcyclopropenone (DPC). The origin of the receptors is a woman aged 30 to 39 with alopecia areata. Some clones in this sample may be carry-over from other donors' samples.

This chain joins TRBV10-3 and TRBJ1-2; 8 nucleotides line up with TRBD1. The CDR3 consists of 16 residues. From germline, CDR1 is ENHRY and CDR2 SYGVKD. With 4 bases clipped from V and 3 bases from J, the junction kept 10 bases outside the gene matches. For the CDR3, the DNA is TGTGCCATCAGTGCCCCTTCGACAGGGGCACACTATGGCTACACCTTC. It codes for CAISAPSTGAHYGYTF.

This clonotype was seen many times. The rearrangement uses TRBV12-3 or TRBV12-4 and TRBJ2-3; 10 positions match TRBD2. The CDR3 is 15 amino acids. The V and J ends lost 3 bases and 4 bases, in that order; junction bases with no gene match: 4. DNA for the CDR3: TGTGCCAGCAGTTTTGGAGCGGGAGGGCCAGATACGCAGTATTTT. Its protein product is CASSFGAGGPDTQYF.

The rearrangement links TRBV5-1 to TRBJ2-1, with 7 bases aligning to TRBD2. CDR3 length: 14 amino acids. After removal of 5 bases from V and 5 bases from J, the junction contained 7 bases not matched to a gene. The V gene's germline CDR1 is SGHRS and CDR2 YFSETQ. DNA of the CDR3: TGCGCCAGCAGGGGGGGGTCCGTAAACAATGAGCAGTTCTTC. Translated, it gives CASRGGSVNNEQFF.

This clonotype was detected a few times. CDR3 coding DNA: TGTGCCAGCAGTTACGGTACGGCCGACACAGATACGCAGTATTTT. Translated: CASSYGTADTDTQYF. The genes are TRBV6-5 and TRBJ2-3; no definite D call. The germline V gene has CDR1 MNHEY and CDR2 SVGAGI. Trimming took 2 bases from V and 2 from J, leaving 11 bases between them. There are 15 residues in the CDR3.

This clonotype was counted only a few times. The CDR3 here is CSANLISNTGELFF. DNA of the CDR3: TGCAGTGCTAATCTCATTTCGAACACCGGGGAGCTGTTTTTT. The J gene is TRBJ2-2, the V gene TRBV20-1; D call uncertain. CDR3 length: 14 residues. Deletions cut 4 bases from V and 0 bases from J, with 9 bases between. Germline assignment: CDR1 DFQATT and CDR2 SNEGSKA (reference sequence).

This rearrangement joins TRBV28 to TRBJ1-5; D possibly corresponds to TRBD1 (5 bases). Looked up from germline, CDR1 is MDHEN and CDR2 is SYDVKM. The CDR3 has 12 residues. V lost 7 bases, J lost 6 bases, and 10 bases lay in between. The CDR3 reads CASKGVGQPQHF. The CDR3 nucleotides are TGTGCCAGCAAAGGGGTCGGTCAGCCCCAGCATTTT.

For the CDR3, the DNA is TGTGCCAGCAGCTTAGGGGGGTGGGGTACGCAGTATTTT. Encoded protein: CASSLGGWGTQYF. The rearrangement joins TRBV7-2 to TRBJ2-3; TRBD1 or TRBD2 may be the D gene (5 bases each). The ends were cut back, 1 base at V and 8 bases at J, with 10 bases in the middle. This CDR3 is built from 13 residues. Per germline, CDR1 SGHTA and CDR2 FQGNSA.

The gene calls are TRBV28 and TRBJ2-7; unclear D gene. The V end was cut by 6 bases, the J end by 2 bases, with 11 bases between. Germline assignment: CDR1 MDHEN and CDR2 SYDVKM. This CDR3 region has 13 residues. The CDR3 loop is CASSSLNPYEQYF. In DNA, the CDR3 is TGTGCCAGCAGCAGTTTAAACCCCTACGAGCAGTACTTC.

This clonotype was picked up a small number of times. The chain links TRBV4-3 to TRBJ2-1; 7 nucleotides agree with TRBD1. J lost 3 bases, V lost 3 bases, and 14 bases had no gene match. The CDR3 contains 18 residues. Germline lookup yields CDR1 LGHNA and CDR2 YSLEER. The CDR3 region is CASSHLPPLGTVYNEQFF. As DNA, the CDR3 is TGCGCCAGCAGCCATCTCCCCCCTCTAGGGACAGTCTACAATGAGCAGTTCTTC.

This clonotype was recorded a few times. The chain couples TRBV29-1 to TRBJ2-7, with TRBD1 matching over 8 bases. J gave up 2 bases and V 2 bases, and 2 bases lay outside the gene matches. Germline assignment: CDR1 SQVTM and CDR2 ANQGSEA. This CDR3 region has 13 residues. CDR3: CSVERTGTYEQYF. The CDR3 DNA reads TGCAGCGTTGAACGGACAGGGACCTACGAGCAGTACTTC.

In this sample, this clonotype turned up a few times. V and J are TRBV20-1 and TRBJ2-5; 11 bases line up with TRBD2. Germline V gives CDR1 DFQATT, CDR2 SNEGSKA (reference sequence). The ends lost 3 bases at V and 0 bases at J; junction bases unmatched: 9. The CDR3 has 17 residues. The chain's CDR3 is CSARSLPGLADQETQYF. The DNA for the CDR3 is TGCAGTGCTAGGTCTTTGCCGGGACTAGCGGACCAAGAGACCCAGTACTTC.

The CDR3, as DNA: TGTGCCAGCAGTTACGGAGGGGTCGGCAATCAGCCCCAGCATTTT. Translation gives CASSYGGVGNQPQHF. This chain uses TRBV6-6 with TRBJ1-5; tentatively, D is TRBD1 (5 bases). The CDR3 has 15 residues. Trimming shortened V by 2 bases and J by 2 bases, and 10 bases separated the two germline ends. Germline CDR1 is MNHNY and CDR2 is SVGAGI (reference sequence).

This clonotype was picked up a small number of times. The rearrangement joins TRBV28 to TRBJ2-7; 10 bases line up with TRBD2. The CDR3 runs 17 residues. Trimming removed 5 bases from V and 0 bases from J; junction bases left unmatched: 10. Germline CDR1 and CDR2: MDHEN and SYDVKM. The CDR3 nucleotides are TGTGCCAGCAGTCCCTTTTTAGCGGGAGGATTCTCCTACGAGCAGTACTTC. Protein product: CASSPFLAGGFSYEQYF.

This chain connects TRBV29-1 to TRBJ1-5; D call uncertain. This CDR3 region has 12 residues. CDR1 and CDR2 (germline): SQVTM, ANQGSEA. V shed 4 bases and J shed 3 bases, with 7 bases lying between them. The CDR3 sequence: CSVVSPNQPQHF. The CDR3 region has the DNA TGCAGCGTTGTCAGCCCCAATCAGCCCCAGCATTTT.

The chain is built from TRBV7-2 and TRBJ2-1, with a weak D call TRBD1 (6 bases). The germline CDR1 and CDR2 sequences are SGHTA and FQGNSA. Trimming took 4 bases from V and 9 from J, leaving 10 bases between them. The CDR3 has 12 residues. The DNA of the CDR3 is TGTGCCAGCAGCTCACAGGGATCTGAGCAGTTCTTC. Its protein is CASSSQGSEQFF.

The J gene is TRBJ2-2, the V gene TRBV20-1, with 8 bases that match TRBD1. Unmatched junction bases numbered 8, after V lost 1 base and J lost 4 bases. CDR3 size: 16 residues. Germline CDR1 and CDR2: DFQATT and SNEGSKA (reference sequence). The CDR3 sequence is CSARGDLRGLTGELFF. As DNA, the CDR3 is TGCAGTGCTAGAGGGGATCTCAGGGGGCTCACCGGGGAGCTGTTTTTT.

V is TRBV4-3 and J is TRBJ1-6, with 7 bases aligning to TRBD1. The CDR3 has 13 residues. Germline V gives CDR1 LGHNA, CDR2 YSLEER. Trimming at V came to 8 bases and at J to 13 bases, leaving 11 bases not matched to a gene. As DNA, the CDR3 is TGCGCCAGCGCGATTACCAGGGGGTCCCCCCTCCACTTT. Its translation: CASAITRGSPLHF.

The rearrangement uses TRBV29-1 and TRBJ2-2; D ambiguous. The germline V and J ends were trimmed by 3 bases and 3 bases, with 11 bases remaining between them. CDR1 and CDR2 (germline): SQVTM, ANQGSEA. The CDR3 sequence is 14 residues long. DNA of the CDR3: TGCAGCGTTGAGATCAGGCCCCACACCGGGGAGCTGTTTTTT. As protein: CSVEIRPHTGELFF.

The chain combines TRBV28 with TRBJ1-1, with D tentatively TRBD1 (6 bases). Trimming removed 4 bases from V and 1 base from J, with 13 bases in between. This CDR3 has 15 amino acids. Germline V gives CDR1 MDHEN, CDR2 SYDVKM. The CDR3 sequence: CASSSGGQRNTEAFF. CDR3 DNA sequence: TGTGCCAGCAGTTCGGGGGGGCAGAGGAACACTGAAGCTTTCTTT.

The chain links TRBV29-1 to TRBJ1-2; D not resolved. V lost 8 bases to trimming and J lost 2 bases, with 21 bases between them. This CDR3 comprises 15 residues. Germline V gene sequence: CDR1 SQVTM, CDR2 ANQGSEA. The CDR3 nucleotides are TGCAGCATTGCCCAGGTCGCCAACCCCAACTATGGCTACACCTTC. It translates to CSIAQVANPNYGYTF.

This chain connects TRBV29-1 to TRBJ2-1, with 10 bases lining up with TRBD2. J lost 1 base, V lost 7 bases, and 10 bases had no gene match. The CDR3 has 16 amino acids. The germline CDR1 and CDR2 sequences are SQVTM and ANQGSEA. This chain's CDR3 is CSAPYPSGRSYNEQFF. CDR3 DNA sequence: TGCAGCGCTCCCTACCCTAGCGGGAGATCCTACAATGAGCAGTTCTTC.

This clonotype was seen a few times. The chain uses TRBV28 and TRBJ2-5; tentative D call: TRBD1 (6 bases). Germline values: CDR1 MDHEN, CDR2 SYDVKM. V gave up 6 bases and J gave up 1 base, with 9 bases separating them. The CDR3 loop spans 13 amino acids. The CDR3 sequence: CASRRTAQETQYF. The CDR3 nucleotides are TGTGCCAGCAGACGGACAGCCCAAGAGACCCAGTACTTC.

This clonotype was seen more than once but under ten times. V gene TRBV20-1 combines with J gene TRBJ2-1, with 10 nucleotides matching TRBD2. Germline values: CDR1 DFQATT, CDR2 SNEGSKA (reference sequence). The CDR3 contains 15 residues. Losses at the gene ends were 1 base for V and 1 base for J; bases not matched to a gene: 1. This CDR3 reads CSARGTSGSYNEQFF. CDR3 nucleotide sequence: TGCAGTGCTAGAGGGACTAGCGGTTCCTACAATGAGCAGTTCTTC.

The rearrangement links TRBV29-1 to TRBJ1-2, with 8 bases fitting TRBD1. Losses at the gene ends were 6 bases for V and 8 bases for J; bases not matched to a gene: 8. The CDR3 spans 12 residues. Germline V lookup: CDR1 SQVTM, CDR2 ANQGSEA. The CDR3 spells CSVDDRGWGYTF. The CDR3, as DNA: TGCAGCGTGGACGACAGGGGTTGGGGCTACACCTTC.

V and J are TRBV29-1 and TRBJ1-2; 8 bases align to TRBD1. Germline CDR1 reads SQVTM; CDR2 reads ANQGSEA. The junction had 1 base not matched to a gene; V was cut back by 1 base and J by 6 bases. The CDR3 spans 12 residues. The CDR3 sequence: CSVEGGQDGYTF. CDR3 nucleotides: TGCAGCGTTGAAGGGGGACAGGATGGCTACACCTTC.

A few counts support this clonotype. The chain uses TRBV29-1 and TRBJ2-1; D is uncertain. The CDR3 extends over 14 amino acids. Germline assignment: CDR1 SQVTM and CDR2 ANQGSEA. Trimming removed 7 bases at V and 1 base at J, with 14 bases between. The CDR3 spells CSAGAFPSYNEQFF. CDR3 bases: TGCAGCGCCGGTGCGTTTCCGTCCTACAATGAGCAGTTCTTC.

CDR3 nucleotides: TGTGCCGCACAGGGTCTGCCCGGGGAGCTGTTTTTT. Its protein is CAAQGLPGELFF. J is TRBJ2-2 and V is TRBV6-2 or TRBV6-3; possibly TRBD1 for D (6 bases). The germline V and J ends were trimmed by 11 bases and 6 bases, with 13 bases remaining between them. The CDR3 totals 12 residues. Germline CDR1 and CDR2: MNHEY and SVGEGT.